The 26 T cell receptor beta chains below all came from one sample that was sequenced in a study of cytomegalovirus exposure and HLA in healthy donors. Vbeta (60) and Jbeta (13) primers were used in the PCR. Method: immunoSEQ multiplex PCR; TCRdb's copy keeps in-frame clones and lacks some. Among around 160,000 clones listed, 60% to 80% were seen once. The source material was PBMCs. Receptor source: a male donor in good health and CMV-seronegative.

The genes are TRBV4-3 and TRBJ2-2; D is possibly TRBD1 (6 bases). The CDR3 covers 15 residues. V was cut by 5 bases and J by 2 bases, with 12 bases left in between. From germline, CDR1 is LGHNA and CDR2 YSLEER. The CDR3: CASSNRDKNTGELFF. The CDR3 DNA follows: TGCGCCAGCAGCAACCGGGACAAAAACACCGGGGAGCTGTTTTTT.

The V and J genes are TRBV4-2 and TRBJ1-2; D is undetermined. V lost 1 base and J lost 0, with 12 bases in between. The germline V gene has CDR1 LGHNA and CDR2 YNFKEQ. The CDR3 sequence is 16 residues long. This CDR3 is CASSQASSSTNYGYTF. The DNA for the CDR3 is TGTGCCAGCAGCCAAGCAAGTTCTAGCACTAACTATGGCTACACCTTC.

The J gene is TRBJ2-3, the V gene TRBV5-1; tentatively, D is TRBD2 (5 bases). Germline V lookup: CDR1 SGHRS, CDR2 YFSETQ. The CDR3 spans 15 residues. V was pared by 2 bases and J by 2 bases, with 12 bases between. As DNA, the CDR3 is TGCGCCAGCAGCTTCGCCGACTACCACACAGATACGCAGTATTTT. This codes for CASSFADYHTDTQYF.

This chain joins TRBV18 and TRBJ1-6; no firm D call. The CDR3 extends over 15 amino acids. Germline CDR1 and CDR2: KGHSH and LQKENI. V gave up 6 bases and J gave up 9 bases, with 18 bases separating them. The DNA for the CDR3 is TGTGCCAGCTCCCCAATGAGCAACGAGATTTCACCCCTCCACTTT. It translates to CASSPMSNEISPLHF.

The CDR3 reads CASSVEVAYDTEAFF. The CDR3 nucleotides read TGTGCCAGCAGCGTCGAAGTAGCGTATGACACTGAAGCTTTCTTT. This rearrangement joins TRBV9 to TRBJ1-1; D gene ambiguous. There are 15 residues in the CDR3. V lost 2 bases, J lost 3 bases, and 14 bases lay in between. Germline values: CDR1 SGDLS, CDR2 YYNGEE.

DNA for the CDR3: TGTGCCAGCAGCCAAGGGTGGGTTAGCGGAGATACGCAGTATTTT. This gives the protein CASSQGWVSGDTQYF. The V and J genes are TRBV6-1 and TRBJ2-3, with D possibly being TRBD2 (6 bases). V was trimmed by 6 bases and J by 5 bases, leaving 18 bases between them. This CDR3 region has 15 residues. CDR1 is MNHNS, CDR2 SASEGT, per germline.

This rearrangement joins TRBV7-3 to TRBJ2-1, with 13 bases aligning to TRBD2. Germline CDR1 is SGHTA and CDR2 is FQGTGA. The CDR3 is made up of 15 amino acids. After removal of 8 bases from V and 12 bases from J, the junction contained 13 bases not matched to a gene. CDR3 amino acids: CASEDGTSGRAGQFF. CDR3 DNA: TGTGCCAGCGAGGACGGTACTAGCGGGAGGGCGGGGCAGTTCTTC.

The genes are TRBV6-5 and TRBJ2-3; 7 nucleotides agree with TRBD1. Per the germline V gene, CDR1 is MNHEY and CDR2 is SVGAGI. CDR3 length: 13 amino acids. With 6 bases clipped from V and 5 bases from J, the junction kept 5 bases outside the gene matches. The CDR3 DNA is TGTGCCAGCAGGGAAACAGGGGTAGATACGCAGTATTTT. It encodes CASRETGVDTQYF.

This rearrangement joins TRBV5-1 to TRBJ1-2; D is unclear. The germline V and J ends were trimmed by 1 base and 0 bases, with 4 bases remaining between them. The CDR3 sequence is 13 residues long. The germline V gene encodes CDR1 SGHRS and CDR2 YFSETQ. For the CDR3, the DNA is TGCGCCAGCAGCTTGAGCACTAACTATGGCTACACCTTC. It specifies CASSLSTNYGYTF.

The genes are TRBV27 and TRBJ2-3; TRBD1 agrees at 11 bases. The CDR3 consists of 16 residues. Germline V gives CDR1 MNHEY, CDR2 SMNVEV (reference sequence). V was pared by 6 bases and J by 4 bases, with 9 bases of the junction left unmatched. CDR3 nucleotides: TGTGCCAGCAGCCCGGTCAGGACAGGGGGCCCAGATACGCAGTATTTT. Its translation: CASSPVRTGGPDTQYF.

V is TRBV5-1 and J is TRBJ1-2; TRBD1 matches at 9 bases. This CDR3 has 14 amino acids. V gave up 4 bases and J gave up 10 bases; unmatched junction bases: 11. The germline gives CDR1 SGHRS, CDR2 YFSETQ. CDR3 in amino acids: CASSPEQGAGVYTF. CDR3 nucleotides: TGCGCCAGCAGCCCGGAACAGGGGGCGGGTGTCTACACCTTC.

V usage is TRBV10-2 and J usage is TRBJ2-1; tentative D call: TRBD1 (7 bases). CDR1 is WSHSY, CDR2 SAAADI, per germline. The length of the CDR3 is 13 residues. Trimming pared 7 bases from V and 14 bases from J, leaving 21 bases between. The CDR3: CASTGQPDRGKFF. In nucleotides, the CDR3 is TGCGCCAGCACGGGACAGCCGGACCGGGGGAAGTTCTTC.

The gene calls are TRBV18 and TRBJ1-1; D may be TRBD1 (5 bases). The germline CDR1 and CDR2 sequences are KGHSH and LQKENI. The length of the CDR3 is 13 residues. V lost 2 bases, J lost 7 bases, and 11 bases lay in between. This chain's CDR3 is CASSPNRPNEAFF. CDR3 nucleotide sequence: TGTGCCAGCTCACCAAACAGGCCCAATGAAGCTTTCTTT.

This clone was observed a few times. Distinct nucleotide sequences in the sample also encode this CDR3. CDR3 protein: CASSRTGAELYGYTF. Written as DNA, the CDR3 is TGTGCCAGTAGCCGCACAGGGGCCGAACTCTATGGCTACACCTTC. The chain links TRBV19 to TRBJ1-2; 7 nucleotides line up with TRBD1. The CDR3 runs 15 residues. V trimming: 6 bases; J trimming: 4 bases; junction bases outside the gene matches: 11. Germline V lookup: CDR1 LNHDA, CDR2 SQIVND (reference sequence).

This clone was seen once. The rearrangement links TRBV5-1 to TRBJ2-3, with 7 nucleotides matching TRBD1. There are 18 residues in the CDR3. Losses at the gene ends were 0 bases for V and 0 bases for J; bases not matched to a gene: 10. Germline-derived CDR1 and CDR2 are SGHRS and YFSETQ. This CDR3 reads CASSLARAGTESTDTQYF. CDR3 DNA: TGCGCCAGCAGCTTGGCCCGCGCCGGGACAGAGAGCACAGATACGCAGTATTTT.

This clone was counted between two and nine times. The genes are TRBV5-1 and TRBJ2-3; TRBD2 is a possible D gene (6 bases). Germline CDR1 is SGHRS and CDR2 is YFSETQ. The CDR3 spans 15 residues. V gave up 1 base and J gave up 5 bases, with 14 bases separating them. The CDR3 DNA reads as TGCGCCAGCAGCTTGAGGGGACTGAGGAAAGATACGCAGTATTTT. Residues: CASSLRGLRKDTQYF.

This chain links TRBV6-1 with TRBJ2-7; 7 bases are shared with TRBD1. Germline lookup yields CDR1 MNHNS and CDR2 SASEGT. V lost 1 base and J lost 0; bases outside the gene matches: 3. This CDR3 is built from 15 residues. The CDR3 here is CASSEVGDSSYEQYF. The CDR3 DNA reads TGTGCCAGCAGTGAAGTCGGGGACAGCTCCTACGAGCAGTACTTC.

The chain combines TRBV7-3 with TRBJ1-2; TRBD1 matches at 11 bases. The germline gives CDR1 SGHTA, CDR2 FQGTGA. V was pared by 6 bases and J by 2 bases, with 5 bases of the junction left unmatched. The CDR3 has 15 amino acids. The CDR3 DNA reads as TGTGCCAGCAGGCTCGGACAGGGGGCCAACTATGGCTACACCTTC. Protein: CASRLGQGANYGYTF. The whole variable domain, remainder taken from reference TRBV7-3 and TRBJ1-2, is GAGVSQTPSNKVTEKGKYVELRCDPISGHTALYWYRQSLGQGPEFLIYFQGTGAADDSGLPNDRFFAVRPEGSVSTLKIQRTERGDSAVYLCASRLGQGANYGYTFGSGTRLTVV.

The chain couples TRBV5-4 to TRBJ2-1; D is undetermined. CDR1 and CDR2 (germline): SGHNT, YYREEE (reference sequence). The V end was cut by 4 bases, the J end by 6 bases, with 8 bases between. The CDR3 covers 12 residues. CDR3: CASSQTGNEQFF. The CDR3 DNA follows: TGTGCCAGCAGCCAGACGGGCAATGAGCAGTTCTTC.

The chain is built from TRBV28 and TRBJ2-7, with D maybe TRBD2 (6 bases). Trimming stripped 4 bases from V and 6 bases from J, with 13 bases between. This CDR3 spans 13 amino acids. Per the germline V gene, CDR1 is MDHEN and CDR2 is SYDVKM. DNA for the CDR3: TGTGCCAGCAGTTCCCCGCAGGGAGGCGAGCAGTACTTC. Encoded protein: CASSSPQGGEQYF.

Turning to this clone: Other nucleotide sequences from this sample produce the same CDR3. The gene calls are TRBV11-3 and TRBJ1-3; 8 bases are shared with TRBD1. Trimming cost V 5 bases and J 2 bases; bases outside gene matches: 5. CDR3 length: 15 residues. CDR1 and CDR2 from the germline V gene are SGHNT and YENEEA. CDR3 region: CASSPGQGPGNTIYF. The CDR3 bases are TGTGCCAGCAGCCCCGGACAGGGTCCTGGAAACACCATATATTTT.

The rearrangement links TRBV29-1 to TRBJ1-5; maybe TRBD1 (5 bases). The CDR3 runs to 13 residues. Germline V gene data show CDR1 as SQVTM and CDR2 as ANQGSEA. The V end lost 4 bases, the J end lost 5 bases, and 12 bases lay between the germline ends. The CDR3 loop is CSVGAARDQPQHF. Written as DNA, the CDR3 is TGCAGCGTTGGTGCGGCCAGGGATCAGCCCCAGCATTTT.

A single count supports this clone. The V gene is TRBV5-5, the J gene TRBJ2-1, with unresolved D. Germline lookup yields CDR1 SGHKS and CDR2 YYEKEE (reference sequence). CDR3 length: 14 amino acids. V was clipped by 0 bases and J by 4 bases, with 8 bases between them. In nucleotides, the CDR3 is TGTGCCAGCAGCTTGGGAACAGTATACAATGAGCAGTTCTTC. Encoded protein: CASSLGTVYNEQFF.

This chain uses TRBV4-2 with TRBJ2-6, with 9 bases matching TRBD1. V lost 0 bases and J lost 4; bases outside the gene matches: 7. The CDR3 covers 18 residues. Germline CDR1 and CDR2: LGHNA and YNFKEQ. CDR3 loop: CASSQEWTGATGANVLTF. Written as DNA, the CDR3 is TGTGCCAGCAGCCAAGAATGGACAGGGGCGACAGGGGCCAACGTCCTGACTTTC.

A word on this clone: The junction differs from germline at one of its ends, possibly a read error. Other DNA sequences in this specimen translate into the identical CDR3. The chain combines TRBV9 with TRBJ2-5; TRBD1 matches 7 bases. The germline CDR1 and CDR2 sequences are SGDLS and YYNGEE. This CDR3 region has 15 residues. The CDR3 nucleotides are TGTGCCAGCAGTGTAGGGGGCAACAACCAAGAGACCCAGTACTTC. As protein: CASSVGGNNQETQYF.

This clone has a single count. CDR3 nucleotides: TGTGCCAGTAGTATTCGGGGTCTCCGCAACACTGAAGCTTTCTTT. Its translation: CASSIRGLRNTEAFF. The rearrangement joins TRBV19 to TRBJ1-1; no clear D. Germline CDR1 LNHDA, CDR2 SQIVND (reference sequence). The CDR3 has 15 amino acids. V dropped 3 bases and J dropped 2 bases, with 13 bases sitting between them.